The 14 T cell receptor beta chains presented below share a single source sample, sequenced in a study of post-analysis software for immune sequencing data. cDNA libraries for TCR beta contained unique molecular identifiers. TCRdb re-called the PCR reads with MiXCR, one entry per CDR3 protein. The sample includes almost 700,000 distinct CDR3 sequences, 55% to 60% of them seen just once. Their antigens remain unidentified. Study-wide results and caveats: Relative to controls, patients had a handful of TRBV segments at higher frequency, with TRBV5-6, TRBV5-1 and TRBV20-1 among these.

Source material: blood. The origin of the receptors is a girl aged 2 to 10 with multiple sclerosis.

The chain combines TRBV12-3 or TRBV12-4 with TRBJ2-7; the match to TRBD1 covers 9 bases. The CDR3 sequence is 16 residues long. The junction had 13 bases not matched to a gene; V was cut back by 7 bases and J by 3 bases. As DNA, the CDR3 is TGTGCCAGCACCGAATACGGAGGGACAGGGATCTACGAGCAGTACTTC. It codes for CASTEYGGTGIYEQYF.

This sequence joins TRBV6-6 and TRBJ1-1; D remains unclear. The V and J ends lost 6 bases and 10 bases respectively, with 18 bases between them. The CDR3 sequence is 13 residues long. The V gene's germline CDR1 is MNHNY and CDR2 SVGAGI (reference sequence). The CDR3 loop is CASSSSDLYGAFF. CDR3 nucleotides: TGTGCCAGCAGCTCATCGGATTTATACGGAGCTTTCTTT.

The count of this clonotype is one. The V and J genes are TRBV6-5 and TRBJ2-5; 7 nucleotides line up with TRBD2. Germline V gene lookup returns CDR1 MNHEY and CDR2 SVGAGI. The trim removed 0 bases at V and 2 bases at J, leaving 6 bases unmatched. The CDR3 totals 16 residues. The CDR3: CASSYSLSGGQETQYF. Written as DNA, the CDR3 is TGTGCCAGCAGTTACTCTTTATCGGGGGGACAAGAGACCCAGTACTTC.

V and J are TRBV5-1 and TRBJ2-1; no definite D call. The J call could be wrong; TRBJ2-7 is a better fit for the DNA end. This CDR3 spans 13 amino acids. Germline V lookup: CDR1 SGHRS, CDR2 YFSETQ. CDR3 DNA sequence: TGCGCCAGCAGCTTAGAGCGCCTCTACGAGCAGTACTTC. Its protein product is CASSLERLYEQYF.

This clonotype was detected a few times. This chain connects TRBV3-1 to TRBJ2-2; D not certain. The V gene's germline CDR1 is LGHDT and CDR2 YNNKEL (reference sequence). Trimming cost V 3 bases and J 1 base, with 0 bases left between them. This CDR3 has 12 amino acids. CDR3 protein: CASSQNTGELFF. In DNA, the CDR3 is TGTGCCAGCAGCCAGAACACCGGGGAGCTGTTTTTT.

The chain employs TRBV6-2 or TRBV6-3 and TRBJ1-2; the D gene is possibly TRBD1 (5 bases). Trimming cost V 6 bases and J 7 bases, with 9 bases left between them. CDR3 size: 11 residues. CDR1 MNHEY and CDR2 SVGEGT come from the germline V gene. The CDR3 nucleotides are TGTGCCAGCAGCCACAGGTTTGGCTACACCTTC. Encoded protein: CASSHRFGYTF.

The chain uses TRBV15 and TRBJ2-3; 10 bases line up with TRBD1. The CDR3 runs to 16 residues. J was trimmed by 1 base and V by 5 bases; bases with no gene match: 6. CDR1 LNHNV and CDR2 YYDKDF come from the germline V gene (reference sequence). CDR3 residues: CATSQTGTGGTDTQYF. CDR3 in DNA: TGTGCCACCAGCCAGACCGGGACAGGGGGCACAGATACGCAGTATTTT.

The chain recombines TRBV6-5 with TRBJ2-1; D not certain. Germline V gene data show CDR1 as MNHEY and CDR2 as SVGAGI. This CDR3 region has 15 residues. V was clipped by 6 bases and J by 1 base, with 13 bases between them. CDR3 region: CASRNLLSSYNEQFF. CDR3 nucleotides: TGTGCCAGCAGAAACTTATTGTCTTCCTACAATGAGCAGTTCTTC.

CDR3 bases: TGCAGCGTCCGCGACAGGGGTTCAGATACGCAGTATTTT. Translation: CSVRDRGSDTQYF. The chain combines TRBV29-1 with TRBJ2-3, with TRBD1 matching 8 bases. CDR3 length: 13 amino acids. J was trimmed by 4 bases and V by 6 bases; bases with no gene match: 6. The V gene's germline CDR1 is SQVTM and CDR2 ANQGSEA.

This chain uses TRBV20-1 with TRBJ2-5; TRBD2 matches at 8 bases. This CDR3 comprises 13 residues. V gave up 8 bases and J gave up 5 bases; unmatched junction bases: 10. Looked up from germline, CDR1 is DFQATT and CDR2 is SNEGSKA (reference sequence). The CDR3 coding sequence is TGCAGTCGAGCGGGAGAAGGGGTGGAGACCCAGTACTTC. Its protein product is CSRAGEGVETQYF.

The chain is built from TRBV29-1 and TRBJ2-5; no clear D gene. Germline V CDR1 and CDR2: SQVTM, ANQGSEA. The ends were cut back, 6 bases at V and 2 bases at J, with 13 bases in the middle. This CDR3 comprises 13 residues. The CDR3 DNA reads TGCAGCGTCGATAGACACGCACAAGAGACCCAGTACTTC. Translated, it gives CSVDRHAQETQYF.

The chain joins TRBV12-3 or TRBV12-4 to TRBJ2-1; D is uncertain. The germline V and J ends were trimmed by 6 bases and 5 bases, with 8 bases remaining between them. This CDR3 spans 12 amino acids. CDR3 protein: CASRWTNNEQFF. CDR3 DNA: TGTGCCAGCAGATGGACCAACAATGAGCAGTTCTTC.

This clonotype has more than one count but fewer than ten. The chain recombines TRBV29-1 with TRBJ2-1; D perhaps matches TRBD2 (6 bases). V was cut by 7 bases and J by 5 bases, with 9 bases left in between. CDR1 is SQVTM, CDR2 ANQGSEA, per germline. The CDR3 is 11 residues long. The CDR3 DNA reads as TGCAGCGGGGGACTGAACAATGAGCAGTTCTTC. Amino acid sequence: CSGGLNNEQFF.

This sequence joins TRBV29-1 and TRBJ2-4; the match to TRBD1 covers 7 bases. Germline CDR1 SQVTM, CDR2 ANQGSEA. The CDR3 runs 14 residues. The ends lost 6 bases at V and 0 bases at J; junction bases unmatched: 5. The CDR3 region has the DNA TGCAGCGTCATGGGACAGCTAGCCAAAAACATTCAGTACTTC. Encoded protein: CSVMGQLAKNIQYF.